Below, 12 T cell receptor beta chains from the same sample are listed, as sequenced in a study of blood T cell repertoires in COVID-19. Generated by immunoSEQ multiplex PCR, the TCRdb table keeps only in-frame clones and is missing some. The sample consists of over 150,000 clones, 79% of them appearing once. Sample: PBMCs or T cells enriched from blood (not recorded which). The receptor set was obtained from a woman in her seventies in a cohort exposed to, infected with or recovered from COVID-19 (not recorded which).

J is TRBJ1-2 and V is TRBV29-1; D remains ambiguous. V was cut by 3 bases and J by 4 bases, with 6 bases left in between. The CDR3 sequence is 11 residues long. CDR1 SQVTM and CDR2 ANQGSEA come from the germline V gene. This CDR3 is CSVDYSYGYTF. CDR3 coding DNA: TGCAGCGTTGATTACAGCTATGGCTACACCTTC.

CDR3 sequence (DNA): TGTGCCAGCAGCTTCACTAGCGGGAGAAATGAGCAGTTCTTC. Its protein is CASSFTSGRNEQFF. The rearrangement joins TRBV7-2 to TRBJ2-1, with 11 bases aligning to TRBD2. CDR3 length: 14 residues. V shed 3 bases, J shed 7 bases, and the junction held 2 bases outside the gene matches. Germline CDR1 and CDR2: SGHTA and FQGNSA.

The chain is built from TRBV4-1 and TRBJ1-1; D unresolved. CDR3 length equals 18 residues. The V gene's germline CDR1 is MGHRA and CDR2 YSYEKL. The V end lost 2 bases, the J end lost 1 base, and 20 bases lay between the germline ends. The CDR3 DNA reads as TGCGCCAGCAGCCAATGGCCCGGGTCAATCCCCCGGAACACTGAAGCTTTCTTT. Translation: CASSQWPGSIPRNTEAFF.

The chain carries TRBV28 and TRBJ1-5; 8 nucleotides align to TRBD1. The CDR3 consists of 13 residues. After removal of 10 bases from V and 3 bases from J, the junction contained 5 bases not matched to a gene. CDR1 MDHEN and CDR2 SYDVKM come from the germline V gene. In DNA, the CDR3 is TGTGCCATCATGACAGGGGCCAATCAGCCCCAGCATTTT. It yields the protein CAIMTGANQPQHF.

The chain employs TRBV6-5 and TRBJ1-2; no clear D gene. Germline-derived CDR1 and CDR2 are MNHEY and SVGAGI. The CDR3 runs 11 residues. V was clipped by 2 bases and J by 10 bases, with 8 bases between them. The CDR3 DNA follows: TGTGCCAGCAGTTACCCGGGAACCTACACCTTC. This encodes CASSYPGTYTF.

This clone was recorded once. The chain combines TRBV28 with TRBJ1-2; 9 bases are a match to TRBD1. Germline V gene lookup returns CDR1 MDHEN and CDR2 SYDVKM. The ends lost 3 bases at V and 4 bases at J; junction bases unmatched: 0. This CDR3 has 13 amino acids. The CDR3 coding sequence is TGTGCCAGCAGTTTGACAGGGGGCTATGGCTACACCTTC. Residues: CASSLTGGYGYTF.

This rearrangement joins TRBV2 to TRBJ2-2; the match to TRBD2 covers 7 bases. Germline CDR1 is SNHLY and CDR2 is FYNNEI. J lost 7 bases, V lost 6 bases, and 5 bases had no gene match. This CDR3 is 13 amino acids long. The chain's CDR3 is CASRLVAGGELFF. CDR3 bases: TGTGCCAGCAGACTAGTAGCGGGCGGGGAGCTGTTTTTT.

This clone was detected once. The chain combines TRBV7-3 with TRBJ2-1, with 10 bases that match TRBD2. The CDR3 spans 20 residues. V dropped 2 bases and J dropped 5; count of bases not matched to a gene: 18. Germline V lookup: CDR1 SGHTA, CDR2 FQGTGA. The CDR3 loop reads CASSLGVLSSGRQENNEQFF. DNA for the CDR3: TGTGCCAGCAGCTTAGGAGTACTGTCTAGCGGGAGACAAGAGAACAATGAGCAGTTCTTC. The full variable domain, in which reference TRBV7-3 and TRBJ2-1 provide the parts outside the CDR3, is GAGVSQTPSNKVTEKGKYVELRCDPISGHTALYWYRQSLGQGPEFLIYFQGTGAADDSGLPNDRFFAVRPEGSVSTLKIQRTERGDSAVYLCASSLGVLSSGRQENNEQFFGPGTRLTVL.

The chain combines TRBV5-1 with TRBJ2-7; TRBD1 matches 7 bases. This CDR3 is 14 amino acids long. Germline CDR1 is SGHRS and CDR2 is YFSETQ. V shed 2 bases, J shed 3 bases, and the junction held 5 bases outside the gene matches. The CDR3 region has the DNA TGCGCCAGCAGCTTACCGGGACAGTACTACGAGCAGTACTTC. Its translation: CASSLPGQYYEQYF.

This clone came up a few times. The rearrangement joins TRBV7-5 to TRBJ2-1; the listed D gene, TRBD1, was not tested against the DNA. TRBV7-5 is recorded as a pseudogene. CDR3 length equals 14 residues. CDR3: CARSTECSYNEQFF. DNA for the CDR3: TGTGCCAGAAGCACAGAGTGCTCCTACAATGAGCAGTTCTTC.

Written as DNA, the CDR3 is TGTGCCAGCAGCTTTGCGGGAGGGCGAGATGAGCAGTTCTTC. Translation: CASSFAGGRDEQFF. The V call is TRBV7-3, the J call TRBJ2-1; 9 bases align to TRBD2. The germline V gene has CDR1 SGHTA and CDR2 FQGTGA. There are 14 residues in the CDR3. J was trimmed by 8 bases and V by 3 bases; bases with no gene match: 5. Based on the CDR3 plus reference TRBV7-3 and TRBJ2-1, the full variable domain is GAGVSQTPSNKVTEKGKYVELRCDPISGHTALYWYRQSLGQGPEFLIYFQGTGAADDSGLPNDRFFAVRPEGSVSTLKIQRTERGDSAVYLCASSFAGGRDEQFFGPGTRLTVL.

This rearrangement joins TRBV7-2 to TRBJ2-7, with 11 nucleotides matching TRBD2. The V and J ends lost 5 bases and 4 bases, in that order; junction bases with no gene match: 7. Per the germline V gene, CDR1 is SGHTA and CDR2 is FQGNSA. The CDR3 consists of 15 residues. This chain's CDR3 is CASSILAGATYEQYF. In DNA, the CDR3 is TGTGCCAGCAGCATACTAGCGGGAGCCACTTACGAGCAGTACTTC.